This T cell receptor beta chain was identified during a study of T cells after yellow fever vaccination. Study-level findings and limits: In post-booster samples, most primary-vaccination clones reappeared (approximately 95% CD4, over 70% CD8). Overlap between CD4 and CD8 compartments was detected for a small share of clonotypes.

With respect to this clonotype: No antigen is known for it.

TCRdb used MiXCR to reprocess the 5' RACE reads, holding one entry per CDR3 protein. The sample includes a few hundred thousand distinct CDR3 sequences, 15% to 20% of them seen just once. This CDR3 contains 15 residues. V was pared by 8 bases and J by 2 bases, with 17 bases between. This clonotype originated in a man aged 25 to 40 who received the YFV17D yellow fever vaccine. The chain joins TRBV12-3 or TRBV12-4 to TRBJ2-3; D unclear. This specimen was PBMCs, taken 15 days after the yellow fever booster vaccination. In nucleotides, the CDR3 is TGTGCCAGCCATCAACTTAGTAACCCCACAGATACGCAGTATTTT. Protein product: CASHQLSNPTDTQYF.